This T cell receptor (beta chain) is from a study of neurological immune-mediated disorders. CDR1 is MNHNY and CDR2 is SVGAGI in the germline V gene (reference sequence). The CDR3 is 18 amino acids. With respect to this clonotype: Germline is not matched at one junction end, which may reflect a read error.

Documented time point: longitudinal time-point 1 (baseline). The unsorted libraries were produced from 2 million PBMCs held at -80 C. In TCRdb, the 5' RACE reads were re-called with MiXCR into one record per CDR3 protein. The sample consists of more than 70,000 distinct CDR3 sequences, roughly 10% of them appearing once. The rearrangement uses TRBV6-6 and TRBJ2-2; TRBD1 or TRBD2 may be the D gene (6 bases each). The TCR comes from a man aged 30 to 45 in good health. The sequenced sample consisted of PBMCs. CDR3 DNA: TGTGCCAGCAGTTCCGGGCCCTATCGAGGGCGGGACACCGGGGAGCCGTTTTTT. Its translation is CASSSGPYRGRDTGEPFF.